The clone carrying this TCR beta chain was observed a handful of times. Its antigen is still unknown. This CDR3 contains 10 residues. The germline V and J ends were trimmed by 8 bases and 6 bases, with 8 bases remaining between them. From germline, CDR1 is LNHDA and CDR2 SQIVND (reference sequence). This sample was included in a study of CD4 T cells in relation to SARS-CoV-2 and coronaviruses. Generated by immunoSEQ multiplex PCR, the TCRdb table keeps only in-frame clones and is missing some. The table lists 38,000 or so clones, approximately 80% of them singletons. The receptor's source is an adult with COVID-19. J is TRBJ2-7 and V is TRBV19; the D is unclear. Sequencing was performed on memory CD4+ T cells from PBMCs, cultured in vitro. The CDR3 is CASLSGEQYF. In DNA, the CDR3 is TGTGCCAGTCTCTCTGGCGAGCAGTACTTC.